These 21 T cell receptor beta chains were all obtained from the same sample, sequenced in a study of blood T cell repertoires in COVID-19. The repertoire was sequenced with immunoSEQ multiplex PCR; TCRdb's copy has only in-frame clones and lacks some. The sample consists of 130,000 to 150,000 clones, around 80% of them appearing once. Sample: peripheral blood. Receptors originate from a man aged 55 to 70 with acute or convalescent COVID-19.

The rearrangement uses TRBV5-1 and TRBJ1-1; D gene unclear. The V and J ends lost 1 base and 1 base respectively, with 11 bases between them. CDR3 length equals 15 residues. Per germline, CDR1 SGHRS and CDR2 YFSETQ. The CDR3: CASSLNLAENTEAFF. Written as DNA, the CDR3 is TGCGCCAGCAGCTTGAATCTCGCGGAGAACACTGAAGCTTTCTTT.

This clone was picked up a small number of times. The chain joins TRBV2 to TRBJ2-2; a weak D match, TRBD2 (6 bases). Germline values: CDR1 SNHLY, CDR2 FYNNEI. There are 13 residues in the CDR3. The V end was cut by 4 bases, the J end by 4 bases, with 7 bases between. The CDR3 region is CASSAGVTGELFF. The CDR3, as DNA: TGTGCCAGCAGTGCGGGGGTCACCGGGGAGCTGTTTTTT.

The chain joins TRBV7-2 to TRBJ1-5; no clear D gene. The CDR3 consists of 13 residues. The germline V gene encodes CDR1 SGHTA and CDR2 FQGNSA. V was pared by 4 bases and J by 7 bases, with 11 bases between. In DNA, the CDR3 is TGTGCCAGCAGCTCCCTCGGGGAACAGCCCCAGCATTTT. As protein: CASSSLGEQPQHF.

The gene calls are TRBV25-1 and TRBJ1-2, with D possibly being TRBD1 (5 bases). The germline V and J ends were trimmed by 2 bases and 2 bases, with 9 bases remaining between them. The V gene's germline CDR1 is MGHDK and CDR2 SYGVNS. The CDR3 covers 14 residues. CDR3 DNA sequence: TGTGCCAGCAGTGAACCTGGACAAAACTATGGCTACACCTTC. Translating it yields CASSEPGQNYGYTF.

The V and J genes are TRBV7-3 and TRBJ2-2; maybe TRBD1 (6 bases). CDR1 SGHTA and CDR2 FQGTGA come from the germline V gene. V was cut by 5 bases and J by 0 bases, with 10 bases left in between. The CDR3 contains 15 residues. The CDR3 protein is CASSPQGPNTGELFF. The CDR3 coding sequence is TGTGCCAGCAGCCCACAGGGACCGAACACCGGGGAGCTGTTTTTT.

The chain uses TRBV2 and TRBJ2-6; the match to TRBD1 covers 7 bases. CDR3 length equals 17 residues. Germline loops: CDR1 SNHLY, CDR2 FYNNEI. Germline trimming cut 4 bases from V and 0 bases from J; bases unmatched to any gene: 6. The CDR3 loop is CASSVPGGSSGANVLTF. The CDR3 DNA sequence: TGTGCCAGCAGTGTGCCAGGGGGTTCCTCTGGGGCCAACGTCCTGACTTTC.

In DNA form, the CDR3 reads TGTGCCAGCAGTTTATTGGCCACAGATACGCAGTATTTT. Protein product: CASSLLATDTQYF. V usage is TRBV27 and J usage is TRBJ2-3; D not certain. The CDR3 is made up of 13 amino acids. Per the germline V gene, CDR1 is MNHEY and CDR2 is SMNVEV (reference sequence). The germline V and J ends were trimmed by 1 base and 2 bases, with 4 bases remaining between them.

J is TRBJ2-1 and V is TRBV24-1, with D tentatively TRBD2 (5 bases). Germline CDR1 KGHDR, CDR2 SFDVKD. The CDR3 has 13 residues. The germline V and J ends were trimmed by 5 bases and 2 bases, with 6 bases remaining between them. The CDR3 is CATSASPYNEQFF. The CDR3 DNA reads as TGTGCCACCAGTGCTAGCCCCTACAATGAGCAGTTCTTC.

The chain joins TRBV30 to TRBJ2-2; 7 bases match TRBD1. After removal of 7 bases from V and 3 bases from J, the junction contained 8 bases not matched to a gene. Germline-derived CDR1 and CDR2 are GTSNPN and SVGIG (reference sequence). The CDR3 spans 14 residues. The CDR3 loop reads CASEQGWHTGELFF. The CDR3 coding sequence is TGTGCCTCCGAACAGGGGTGGCACACCGGGGAGCTGTTTTTT.

The J gene is TRBJ2-2, the V gene TRBV9; D is uncertain. This CDR3 is 13 amino acids long. Trimming took 0 bases from V and 8 from J, leaving 8 bases between them. Germline V lookup: CDR1 SGDLS, CDR2 YYNGEE. The CDR3 DNA sequence: TGTGCCAGCAGCGTAGACTATCGAGGGGAGCTGTTTTTT. Translation: CASSVDYRGELFF.

In its sample, this clone was seen a few times. The V gene is TRBV7-8, the J gene TRBJ2-2; no clear D gene. V lost 5 bases and J 5 bases, leaving 12 bases between the germline ends. Germline loops: CDR1 SGHVS, CDR2 FQNEAQ. This CDR3 spans 14 amino acids. This chain's CDR3 is CASSPQVETGELFF. The CDR3 DNA reads as TGTGCCAGCAGCCCCCAAGTAGAGACCGGGGAGCTGTTTTTT. Full variable domain (outside the CDR3, taken from reference TRBV7-8 and TRBJ2-2): GAGVSQSPRYKVAKRGQDVALRCDPISGHVSLFWYQQALGQGPEFLTYFQNEAQLDKSGLPSDRFFAERPEGSVSTLKIQRTQQEDSAVYLCASSPQVETGELFFGEGSRLTVL.

This clone is a singleton in its sample. V gene TRBV27 combines with J gene TRBJ2-5, with 10 bases lining up with TRBD2. CDR1 is MNHEY, CDR2 SMNVEV, per germline (reference sequence). V shed 6 bases, J shed 4 bases, and the junction held 5 bases outside the gene matches. This CDR3 region has 14 residues. The chain's CDR3 is CASSLAGVGETQYF. The CDR3 nucleotides read TGTGCCAGCAGCCTAGCGGGAGTAGGAGAGACCCAGTACTTC.

The genes are TRBV7-9 and TRBJ2-7; TRBD2 agrees at 12 bases. The germline V gene has CDR1 SEHNR and CDR2 FQNEAQ (reference sequence). The CDR3 consists of 16 residues. Trimming took 0 bases from V and 5 from J; bases not matched to a gene: 5. CDR3 amino acids: CASSLALTSGSDEQYF. In DNA form, the CDR3 reads TGTGCCAGCAGCTTAGCCCTGACTAGCGGGAGTGACGAGCAGTACTTC.

As to this clone: Other DNA sequences in the same sample also yield this CDR3. V is TRBV5-4 and J is TRBJ1-4; the match to TRBD1 covers 10 bases. With V trimmed by 4 bases and J by 8 bases, 5 bases remained unmatched. The CDR3 runs to 14 residues. The germline V gene encodes CDR1 SGHNT and CDR2 YYREEE (reference sequence). CDR3 loop: CASSPGQGREKLFF. The CDR3 DNA follows: TGTGCCAGCAGCCCGGGACAGGGGAGAGAAAAACTGTTTTTT.

The chain joins TRBV3-1 (or the pseudogene TRBV3-2) to TRBJ2-2; perhaps TRBD1 as D (5 bases). The CDR3 contains 14 residues. CDR1 is LGHDT and CDR2 is YNNKEL in the germline V gene (reference sequence). The ends were cut back, 1 base at V and 5 bases at J, with 8 bases in the middle. CDR3 nucleotide sequence: TGTGCCAGCAGCCAAGCGACAGTAACCGGGGAGCTGTTTTTT. The encoded protein is CASSQATVTGELFF.

The rearrangement uses TRBV11-2 and TRBJ1-2; 8 bases are a match to TRBD1. The V and J ends lost 5 bases and 5 bases, in that order; junction bases with no gene match: 7. Germline V CDR1 and CDR2: SGHAT, FQNNGV. The CDR3 covers 14 residues. The CDR3 spells CASSPGQGWYGYTF. CDR3 in DNA: TGTGCCAGCAGCCCCGGACAGGGCTGGTATGGCTACACCTTC.

This chain's CDR3 is CASSVGGDPQETQYF. The CDR3 DNA sequence: TGTGCCAGCAGCGTAGGTGGAGATCCCCAAGAGACCCAGTACTTC. This chain links TRBV9 with TRBJ2-5; D remains unclear. The ends were cut back, 0 bases at V and 1 base at J, with 10 bases in the middle. This CDR3 has 15 amino acids. Per the germline V gene, CDR1 is SGDLS and CDR2 is YYNGEE. Using reference TRBV9 and TRBJ2-5 for the parts outside the CDR3, the full variable domain is DSGVTQTPKHLITATGQRVTLRCSPRSGDLSVYWYQQSLDQGLQFLIQYYNGEERAKGNILERFSAQQFPDLHSELNLSSLELGDSALYFCASSVGGDPQETQYFGPGTRLLVL.

The count of this clone is one. The chain links TRBV3-1 (or the pseudogene TRBV3-2) to TRBJ1-3; possibly TRBD1 for D (5 bases). The V end lost 4 bases, the J end lost 2 bases, and 15 bases lay between the germline ends. This CDR3 comprises 16 residues. Looked up from germline, CDR1 is LGHDT and CDR2 is YNNKEL (reference sequence). CDR3 region: CASSRSSGGTGNTIYF. CDR3 nucleotides: TGTGCCAGCAGCCGCTCCTCCGGGGGAACTGGAAACACCATATATTTT.

The genes are TRBV3-1 (or the pseudogene TRBV3-2) and TRBJ2-3; D uncertain. CDR3 size: 16 residues. V lost 1 base to trimming and J lost 1 base, with 12 bases between them. Germline values: CDR1 LGHDT, CDR2 YNNKEL (reference sequence). The CDR3, as DNA: TGTGCCAGCAGCCAAGTGACTCCCAGAGGCACAGATACGCAGTATTTT. It is translated as CASSQVTPRGTDTQYF.

The chain recombines TRBV7-6 with TRBJ1-2; a weak D match, TRBD1 (5 bases). CDR3 length: 15 amino acids. V was trimmed by 5 bases and J by 0 bases, leaving 13 bases between them. From germline, CDR1 is SGHVS and CDR2 FNYEAQ. In nucleotides, the CDR3 is TGTGCCAGCAGCCCCCAGGGCGAAGCTAACTATGGCTACACCTTC. It specifies CASSPQGEANYGYTF.

The table lists this clone with a count of one. This sequence joins TRBV9 and TRBJ2-6; possibly TRBD1 for D (5 bases). The germline CDR1 and CDR2 sequences are SGDLS and YYNGEE. CDR3 size: 16 residues. The V and J ends lost 3 bases and 0 bases respectively, with 10 bases between them. The CDR3 here is CASSGSGFSGANVLTF. CDR3 bases: TGTGCCAGCAGCGGATCAGGGTTCTCTGGGGCCAACGTCCTGACTTTC.